The T cell receptor (beta chain) described here comes from a study of blood T cells in healthy people across ages. Whole-study context: About one barcoded beta molecule per two T cells was the capture yield of template switching.

Using a J-beta primer mix together with a sample-barcoded 5' primer, a second PCR was run for roughly 6 to 12 cycles. TCRdb passed the 5' RACE reads through MiXCR, listing each CDR3 protein once. The sample lists roughly 800,000 distinct CDR3 sequences, 58% occurring once. Study-wide results and caveats: There was no known CMV status for donors, so expanded clonotype changes were possibly confounded.

The V and J ends lost 4 bases and 2 bases respectively, with 13 bases between them. Germline V lookup: CDR1 DFQATT, CDR2 SNEGSKA (reference sequence). The CDR3 has 14 amino acids. As regards this clonotype: Antigen unknown.

The chain couples TRBV20-1 to TRBJ2-3; TRBD2 is a possible D gene (6 bases). The clonotype comes from a man aged 25-40 years in good health. The sequenced sample was blood. The CDR3 is CSAMAGSNTDTQYF. As DNA, the CDR3 is TGCAGTGCTATGGCGGGGTCTAACACAGATACGCAGTATTTT.